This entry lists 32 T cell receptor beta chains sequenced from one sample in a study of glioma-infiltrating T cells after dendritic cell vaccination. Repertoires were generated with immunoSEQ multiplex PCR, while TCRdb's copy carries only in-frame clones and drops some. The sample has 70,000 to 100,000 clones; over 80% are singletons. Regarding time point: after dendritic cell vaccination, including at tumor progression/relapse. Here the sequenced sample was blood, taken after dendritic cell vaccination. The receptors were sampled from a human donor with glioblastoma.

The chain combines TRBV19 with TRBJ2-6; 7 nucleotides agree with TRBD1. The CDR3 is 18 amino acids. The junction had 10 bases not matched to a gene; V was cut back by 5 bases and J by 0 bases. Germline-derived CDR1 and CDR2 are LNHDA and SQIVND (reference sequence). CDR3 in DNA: TGTGCCAGTAGTTACGCCGGGACAGACTACTCTGGGGCCAACGTCCTGACTTTC. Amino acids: CASSYAGTDYSGANVLTF. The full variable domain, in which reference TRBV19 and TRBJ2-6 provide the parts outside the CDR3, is DGGITQSPKYLFRKEGQNVTLSCEQNLNHDAMYWYRQDPGQGLRLIYYSQIVNDFQKGDIAEGYSVSREKKESFPLTVTSAQKNPTAFYLCASSYAGTDYSGANVLTFGAGSRLTVL.

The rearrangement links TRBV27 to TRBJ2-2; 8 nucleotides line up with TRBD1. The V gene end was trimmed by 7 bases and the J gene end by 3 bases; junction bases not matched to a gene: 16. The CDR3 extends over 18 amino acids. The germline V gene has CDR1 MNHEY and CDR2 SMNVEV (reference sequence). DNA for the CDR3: TGTGCCAGCAAACCCTCCTTCGGACAGGGAGGAGACACCGGGGAGCTGTTTTTT. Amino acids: CASKPSFGQGGDTGELFF.

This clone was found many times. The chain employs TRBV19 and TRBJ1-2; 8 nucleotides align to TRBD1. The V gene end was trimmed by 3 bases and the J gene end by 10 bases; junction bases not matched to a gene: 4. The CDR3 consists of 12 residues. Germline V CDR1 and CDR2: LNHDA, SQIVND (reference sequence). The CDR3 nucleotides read TGTGCCAGTAGTATGGACAGGGTTTTCTACACCTTC. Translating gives CASSMDRVFYTF. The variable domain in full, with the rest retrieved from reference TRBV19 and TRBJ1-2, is DGGITQSPKYLFRKEGQNVTLSCEQNLNHDAMYWYRQDPGQGLRLIYYSQIVNDFQKGDIAEGYSVSREKKESFPLTVTSAQKNPTAFYLCASSMDRVFYTFGSGTRLTVV.

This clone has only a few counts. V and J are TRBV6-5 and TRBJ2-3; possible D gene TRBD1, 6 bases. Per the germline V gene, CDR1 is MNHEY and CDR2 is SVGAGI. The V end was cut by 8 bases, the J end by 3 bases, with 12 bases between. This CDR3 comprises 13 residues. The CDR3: CASRNRATDTQYF. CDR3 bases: TGTGCCAGCCGGAACAGGGCGACAGATACGCAGTATTTT.

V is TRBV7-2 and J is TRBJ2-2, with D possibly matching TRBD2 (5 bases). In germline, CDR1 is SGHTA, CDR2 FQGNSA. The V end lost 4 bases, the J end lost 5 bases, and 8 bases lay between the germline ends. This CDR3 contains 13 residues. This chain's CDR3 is CASSSPGTGELFF. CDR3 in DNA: TGTGCCAGCAGCTCTCCGGGAACCGGGGAGCTGTTTTTT.

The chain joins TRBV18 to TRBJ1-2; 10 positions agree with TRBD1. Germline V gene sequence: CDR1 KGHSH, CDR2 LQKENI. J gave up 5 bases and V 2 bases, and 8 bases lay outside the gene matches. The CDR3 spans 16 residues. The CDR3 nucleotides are TGTGCCAGCTCACCAGAGAGCGGGACAGGGGAATATGGCTACACCTTC. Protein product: CASSPESGTGEYGYTF.

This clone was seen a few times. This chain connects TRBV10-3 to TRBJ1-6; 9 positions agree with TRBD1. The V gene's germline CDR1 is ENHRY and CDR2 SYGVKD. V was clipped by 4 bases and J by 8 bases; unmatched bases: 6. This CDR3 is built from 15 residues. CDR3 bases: TGTGCCATCAGTGTCCGGGACAGGGTAGATTCACCCCTCCACTTT. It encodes CAISVRDRVDSPLHF.

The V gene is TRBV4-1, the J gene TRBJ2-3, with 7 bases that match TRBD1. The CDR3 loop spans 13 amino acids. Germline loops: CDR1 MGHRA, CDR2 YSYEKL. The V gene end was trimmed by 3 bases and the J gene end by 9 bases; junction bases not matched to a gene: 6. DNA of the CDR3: TGCGCCAGCAGCCAGGTCAACAGGGGAACGCAGTATTTT. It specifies CASSQVNRGTQYF.

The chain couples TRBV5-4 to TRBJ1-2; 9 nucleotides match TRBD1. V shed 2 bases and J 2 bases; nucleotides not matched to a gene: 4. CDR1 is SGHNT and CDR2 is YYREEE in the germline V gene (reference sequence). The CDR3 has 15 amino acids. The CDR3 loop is CASSFGDRDNYGYTF. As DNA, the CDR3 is TGTGCCAGCAGCTTCGGGGACAGGGACAACTATGGCTACACCTTC.

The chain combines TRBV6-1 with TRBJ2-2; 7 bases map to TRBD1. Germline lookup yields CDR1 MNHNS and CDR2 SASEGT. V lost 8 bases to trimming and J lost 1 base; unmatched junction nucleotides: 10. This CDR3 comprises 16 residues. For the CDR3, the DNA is TGTGCCAGCTGTGTCCAGACAGGGATGAACACCGGGGAGCTGTTTTTT. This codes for CASCVQTGMNTGELFF.

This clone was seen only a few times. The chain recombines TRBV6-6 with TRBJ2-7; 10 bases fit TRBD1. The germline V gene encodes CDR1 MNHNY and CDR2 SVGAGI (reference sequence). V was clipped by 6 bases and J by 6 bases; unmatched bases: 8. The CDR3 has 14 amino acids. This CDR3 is CASSLGTGDLEQYF. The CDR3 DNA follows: TGTGCCAGCAGCCTCGGGACAGGGGATCTCGAGCAGTACTTC.

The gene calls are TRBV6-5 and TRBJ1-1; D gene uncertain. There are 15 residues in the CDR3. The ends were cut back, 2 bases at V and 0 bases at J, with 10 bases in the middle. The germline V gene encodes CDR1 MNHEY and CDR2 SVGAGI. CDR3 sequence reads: CASSYPGSLNTEAFF. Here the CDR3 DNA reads TGTGCCAGCAGTTACCCGGGAAGCCTGAACACTGAAGCTTTCTTT.

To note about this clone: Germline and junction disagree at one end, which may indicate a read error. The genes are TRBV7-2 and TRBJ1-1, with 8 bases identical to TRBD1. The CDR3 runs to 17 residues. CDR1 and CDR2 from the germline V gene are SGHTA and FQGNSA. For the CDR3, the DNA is TGTGCCAGCAGCATCCTGACAGGGGCGTTAGGGAACACTGAAGTTTTCTTT. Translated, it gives CASSILTGALGNTEVFF.

CDR3 amino acids: CSATGGEGTEAFF. The CDR3 DNA is TGCAGCGCTACAGGGGGCGAGGGCACTGAAGCTTTCTTT. The chain is built from TRBV29-1 and TRBJ1-1; 9 positions agree with TRBD1. The CDR3 runs 13 residues. Trimming at V came to 7 bases and at J to 4 bases, leaving 7 bases not matched to a gene. The germline CDR1 and CDR2 sequences are SQVTM and ANQGSEA. Full variable domain (rest looked up from reference TRBV29-1 and TRBJ1-1): SAVISQKPSRDICQRGTSLTIQCQVDSQVTMMFWYRQQPGQSLTLIATANQGSEATYESGFVIDKFPISRPNLTFSTLTVSNMSPEDSSIYLCSATGGEGTEAFFGQGTRLTVV.

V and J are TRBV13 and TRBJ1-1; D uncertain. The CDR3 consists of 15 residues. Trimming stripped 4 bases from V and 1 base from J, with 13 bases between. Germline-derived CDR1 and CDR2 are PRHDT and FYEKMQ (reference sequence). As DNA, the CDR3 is TGTGCCAGCAGCTCTGGCCAGGTTAGGAACACTGAAGCTTTCTTT. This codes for CASSSGQVRNTEAFF.

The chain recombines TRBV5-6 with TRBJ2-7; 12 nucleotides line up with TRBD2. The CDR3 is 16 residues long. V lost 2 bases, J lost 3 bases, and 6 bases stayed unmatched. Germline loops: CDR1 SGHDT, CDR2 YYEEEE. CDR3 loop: CASSFGLAGTHYEQYF. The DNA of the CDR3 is TGTGCCAGCAGCTTCGGACTAGCGGGGACGCACTACGAGCAGTACTTC.

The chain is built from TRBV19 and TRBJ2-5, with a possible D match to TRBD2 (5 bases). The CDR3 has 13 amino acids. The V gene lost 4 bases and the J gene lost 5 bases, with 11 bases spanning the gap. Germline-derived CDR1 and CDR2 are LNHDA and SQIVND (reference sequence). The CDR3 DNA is TGTGCCAGTAGTACGACCACGGGGGAGACCCAGTACTTC. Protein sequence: CASSTTTGETQYF.

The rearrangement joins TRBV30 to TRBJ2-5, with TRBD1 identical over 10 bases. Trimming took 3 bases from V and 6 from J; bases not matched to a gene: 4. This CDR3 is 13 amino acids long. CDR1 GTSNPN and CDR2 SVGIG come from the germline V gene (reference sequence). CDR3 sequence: CAWSGDRGKTQYF. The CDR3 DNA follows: TGTGCCTGGAGCGGGGACAGGGGAAAGACCCAGTACTTC.

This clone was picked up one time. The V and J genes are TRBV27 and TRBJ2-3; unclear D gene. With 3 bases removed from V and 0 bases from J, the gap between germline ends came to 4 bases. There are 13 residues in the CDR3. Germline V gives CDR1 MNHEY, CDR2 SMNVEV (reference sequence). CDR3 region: CASSFFSTDTQYF. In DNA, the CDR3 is TGTGCCAGCAGTTTCTTTAGCACAGATACGCAGTATTTT.

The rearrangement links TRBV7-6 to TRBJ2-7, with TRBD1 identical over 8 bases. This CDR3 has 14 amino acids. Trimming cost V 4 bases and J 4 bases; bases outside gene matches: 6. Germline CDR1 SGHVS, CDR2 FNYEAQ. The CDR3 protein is CASSSGTGGYEQYF. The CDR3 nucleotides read TGTGCCAGCAGCTCTGGGACAGGAGGATACGAGCAGTACTTC.

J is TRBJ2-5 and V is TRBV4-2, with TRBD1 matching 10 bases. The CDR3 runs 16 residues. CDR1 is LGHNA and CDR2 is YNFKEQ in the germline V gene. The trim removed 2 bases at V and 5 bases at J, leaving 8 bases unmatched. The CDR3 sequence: CASSQSRTGGGETQYF. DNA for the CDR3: TGTGCCAGCAGCCAATCTAGGACAGGGGGAGGCGAGACCCAGTACTTC.

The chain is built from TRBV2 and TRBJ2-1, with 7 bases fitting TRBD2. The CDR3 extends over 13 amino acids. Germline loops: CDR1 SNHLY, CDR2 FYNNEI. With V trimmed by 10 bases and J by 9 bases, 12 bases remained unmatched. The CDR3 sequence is CATNTGTTTEQFF. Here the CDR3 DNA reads TGTGCCACGAACACCGGGACTACCACTGAGCAGTTCTTC.

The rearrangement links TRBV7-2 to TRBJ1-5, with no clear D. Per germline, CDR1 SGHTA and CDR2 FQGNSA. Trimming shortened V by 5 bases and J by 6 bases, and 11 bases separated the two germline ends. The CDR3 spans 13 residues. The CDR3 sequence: CASSPGRAQPQHF. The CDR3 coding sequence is TGTGCCAGCAGCCCCGGGAGAGCTCAGCCCCAGCATTTT.

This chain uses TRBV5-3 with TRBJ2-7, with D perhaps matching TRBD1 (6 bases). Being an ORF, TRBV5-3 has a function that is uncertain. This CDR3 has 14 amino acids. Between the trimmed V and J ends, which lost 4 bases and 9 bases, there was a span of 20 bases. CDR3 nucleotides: TGTGCCAGAAGCCCTACAGGGTCCCGTATTGGGCAGTACTTC. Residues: CARSPTGSRIGQYF.

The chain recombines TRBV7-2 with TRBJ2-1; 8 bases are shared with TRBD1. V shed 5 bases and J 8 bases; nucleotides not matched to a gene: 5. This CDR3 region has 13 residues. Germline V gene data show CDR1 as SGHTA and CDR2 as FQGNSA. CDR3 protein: CASSQTGVDEQFF. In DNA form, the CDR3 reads TGTGCCAGCAGCCAGACAGGGGTCGATGAGCAGTTCTTC.

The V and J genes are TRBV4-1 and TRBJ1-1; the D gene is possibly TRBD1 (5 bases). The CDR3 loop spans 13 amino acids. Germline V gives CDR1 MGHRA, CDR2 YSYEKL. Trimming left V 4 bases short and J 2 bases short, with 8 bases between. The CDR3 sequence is CASSRGGNTEAFF. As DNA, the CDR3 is TGCGCCAGCAGCCGGGGGGGTAACACTGAAGCTTTCTTT.

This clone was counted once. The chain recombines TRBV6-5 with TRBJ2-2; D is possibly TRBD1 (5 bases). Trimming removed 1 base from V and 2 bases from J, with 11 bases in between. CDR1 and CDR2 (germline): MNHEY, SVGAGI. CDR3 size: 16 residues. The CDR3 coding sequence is TGTGCCAGCAGTTACTTATTGCAGGGCAACACCGGGGAGCTGTTTTTT. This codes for CASSYLLQGNTGELFF.

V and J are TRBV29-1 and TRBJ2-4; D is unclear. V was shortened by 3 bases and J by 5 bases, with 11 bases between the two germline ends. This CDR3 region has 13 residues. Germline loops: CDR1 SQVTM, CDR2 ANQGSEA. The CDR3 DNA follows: TGCAGCGTTGAGAGTCAGGCAGAAAACATTCAGTACTTC. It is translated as CSVESQAENIQYF. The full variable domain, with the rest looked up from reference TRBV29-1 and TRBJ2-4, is SAVISQKPSRDICQRGTSLTIQCQVDSQVTMMFWYRQQPGQSLTLIATANQGSEATYESGFVIDKFPISRPNLTFSTLTVSNMSPEDSSIYLCSVESQAENIQYFGAGTRLSVL.

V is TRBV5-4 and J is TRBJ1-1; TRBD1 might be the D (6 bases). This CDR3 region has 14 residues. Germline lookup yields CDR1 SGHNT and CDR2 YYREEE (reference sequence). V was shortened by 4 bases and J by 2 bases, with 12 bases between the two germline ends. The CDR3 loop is CASSPRQDNTEAFF. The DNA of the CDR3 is TGTGCCAGCAGCCCCAGACAGGATAACACTGAAGCTTTCTTT.

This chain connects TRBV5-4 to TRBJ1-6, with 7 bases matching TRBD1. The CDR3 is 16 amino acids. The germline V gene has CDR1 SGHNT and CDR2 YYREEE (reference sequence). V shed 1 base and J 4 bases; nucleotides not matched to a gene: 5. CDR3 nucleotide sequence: TGTGCCAGCAGCTTGTTGGGCAGGGGGTATAATTCACCCCTCCACTTT. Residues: CASSLLGRGYNSPLHF. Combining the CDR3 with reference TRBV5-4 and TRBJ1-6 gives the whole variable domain ETGVTQSPTHLIKTRGQQVTLRCSSQSGHNTVSWYQQALGQGPQFIFQYYREEENGRGNFPPRFSGLQFPNYSSELNVNALELDDSALYLCASSLLGRGYNSPLHFGNGTRLTVT.

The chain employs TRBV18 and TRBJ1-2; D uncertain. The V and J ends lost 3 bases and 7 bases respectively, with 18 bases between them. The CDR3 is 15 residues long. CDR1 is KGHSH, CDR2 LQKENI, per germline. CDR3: CASSPMQMKEIGYTF. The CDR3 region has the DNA TGTGCCAGCTCACCTATGCAGATGAAGGAGATTGGCTACACCTTC.

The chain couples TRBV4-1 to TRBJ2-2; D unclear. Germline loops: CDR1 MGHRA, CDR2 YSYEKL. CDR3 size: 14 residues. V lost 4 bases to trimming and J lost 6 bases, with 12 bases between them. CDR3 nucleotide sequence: TGCGCCAGCAGCCCCCGGCTAGTCCCCGGGGAGCTGTTTTTT. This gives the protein CASSPRLVPGELFF.